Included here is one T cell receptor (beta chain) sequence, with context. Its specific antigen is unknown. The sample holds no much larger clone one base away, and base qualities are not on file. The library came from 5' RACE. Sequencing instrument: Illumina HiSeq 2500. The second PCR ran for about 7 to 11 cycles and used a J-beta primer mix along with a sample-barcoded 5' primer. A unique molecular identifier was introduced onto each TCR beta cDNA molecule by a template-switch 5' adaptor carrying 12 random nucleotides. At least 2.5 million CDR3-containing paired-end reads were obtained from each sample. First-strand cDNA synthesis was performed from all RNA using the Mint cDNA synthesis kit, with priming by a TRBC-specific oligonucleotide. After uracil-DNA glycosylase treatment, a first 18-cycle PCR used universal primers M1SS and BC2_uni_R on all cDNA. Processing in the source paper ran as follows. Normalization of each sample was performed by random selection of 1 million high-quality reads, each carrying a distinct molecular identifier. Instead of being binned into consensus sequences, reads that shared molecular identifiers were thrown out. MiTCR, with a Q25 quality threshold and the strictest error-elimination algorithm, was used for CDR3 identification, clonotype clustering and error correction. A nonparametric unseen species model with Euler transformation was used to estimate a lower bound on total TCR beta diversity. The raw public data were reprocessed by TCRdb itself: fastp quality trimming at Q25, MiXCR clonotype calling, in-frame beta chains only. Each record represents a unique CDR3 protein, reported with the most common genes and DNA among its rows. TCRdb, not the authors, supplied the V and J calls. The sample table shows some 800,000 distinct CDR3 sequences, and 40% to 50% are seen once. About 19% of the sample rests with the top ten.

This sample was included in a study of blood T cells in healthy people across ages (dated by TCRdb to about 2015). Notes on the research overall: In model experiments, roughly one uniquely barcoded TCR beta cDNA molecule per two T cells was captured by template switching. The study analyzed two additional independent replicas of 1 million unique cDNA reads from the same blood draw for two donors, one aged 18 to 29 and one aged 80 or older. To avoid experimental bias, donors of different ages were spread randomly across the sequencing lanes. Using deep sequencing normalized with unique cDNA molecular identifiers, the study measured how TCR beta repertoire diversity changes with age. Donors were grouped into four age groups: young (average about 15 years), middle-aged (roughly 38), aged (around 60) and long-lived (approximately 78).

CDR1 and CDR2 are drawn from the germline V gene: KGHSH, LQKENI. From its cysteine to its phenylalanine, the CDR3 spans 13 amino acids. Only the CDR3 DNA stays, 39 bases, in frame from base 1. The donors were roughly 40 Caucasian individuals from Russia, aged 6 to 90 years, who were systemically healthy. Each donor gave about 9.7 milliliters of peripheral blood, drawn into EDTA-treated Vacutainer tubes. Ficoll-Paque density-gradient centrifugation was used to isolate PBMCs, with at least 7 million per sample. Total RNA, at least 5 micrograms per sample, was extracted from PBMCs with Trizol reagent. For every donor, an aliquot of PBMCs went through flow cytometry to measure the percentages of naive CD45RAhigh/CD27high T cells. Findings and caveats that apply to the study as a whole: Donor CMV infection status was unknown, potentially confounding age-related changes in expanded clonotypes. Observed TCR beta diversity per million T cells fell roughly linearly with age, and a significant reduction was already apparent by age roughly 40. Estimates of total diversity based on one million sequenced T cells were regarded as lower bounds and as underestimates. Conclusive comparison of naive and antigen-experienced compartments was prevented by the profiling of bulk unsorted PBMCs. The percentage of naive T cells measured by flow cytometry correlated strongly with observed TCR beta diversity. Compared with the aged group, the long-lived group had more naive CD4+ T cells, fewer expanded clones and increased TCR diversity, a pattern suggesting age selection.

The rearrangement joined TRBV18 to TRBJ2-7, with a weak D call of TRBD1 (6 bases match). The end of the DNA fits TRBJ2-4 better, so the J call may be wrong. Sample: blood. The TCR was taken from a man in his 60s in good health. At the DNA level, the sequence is TGTGCCAGCTCCCACGGACAGAAAAACATTCAGTACTTC. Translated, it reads CASSHGQKNIQYF.